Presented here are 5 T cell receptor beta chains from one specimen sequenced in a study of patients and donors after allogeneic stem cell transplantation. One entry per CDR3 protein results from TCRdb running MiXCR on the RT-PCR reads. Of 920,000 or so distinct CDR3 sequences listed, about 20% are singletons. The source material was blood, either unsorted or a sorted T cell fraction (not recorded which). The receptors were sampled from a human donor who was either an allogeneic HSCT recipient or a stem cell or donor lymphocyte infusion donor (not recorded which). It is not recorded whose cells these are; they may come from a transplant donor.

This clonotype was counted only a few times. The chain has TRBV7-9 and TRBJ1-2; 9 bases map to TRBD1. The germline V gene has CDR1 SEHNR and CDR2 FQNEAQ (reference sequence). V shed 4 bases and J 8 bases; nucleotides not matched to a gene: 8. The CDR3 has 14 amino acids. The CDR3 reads CASSSGTGTKGYTF. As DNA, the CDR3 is TGTGCCAGCAGCTCCGGGACAGGGACTAAAGGCTACACCTTC.

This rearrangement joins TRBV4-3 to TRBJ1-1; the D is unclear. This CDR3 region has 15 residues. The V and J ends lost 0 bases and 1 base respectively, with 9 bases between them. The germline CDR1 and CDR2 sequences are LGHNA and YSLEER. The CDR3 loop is CASSQDRWGNTEAFF. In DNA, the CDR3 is TGCGCCAGCAGCCAAGATAGGTGGGGGAACACTGAAGCTTTCTTT.

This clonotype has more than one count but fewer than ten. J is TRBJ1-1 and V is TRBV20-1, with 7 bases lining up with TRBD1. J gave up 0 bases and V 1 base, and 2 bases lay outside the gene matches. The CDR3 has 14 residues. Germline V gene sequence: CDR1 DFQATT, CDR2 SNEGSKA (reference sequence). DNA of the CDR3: TGCAGTGCTAGAGGGACAGGCCTGAACACTGAAGCTTTCTTT. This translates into CSARGTGLNTEAFF.

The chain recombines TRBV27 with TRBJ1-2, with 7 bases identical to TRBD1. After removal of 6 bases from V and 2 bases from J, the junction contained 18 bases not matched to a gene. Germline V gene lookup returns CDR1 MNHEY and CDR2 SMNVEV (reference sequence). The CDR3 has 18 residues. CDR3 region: CASRLSPNSGGRNYGYTF. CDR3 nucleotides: TGTGCCAGCAGACTTTCCCCGAACTCAGGGGGTCGGAACTATGGCTACACCTTC.

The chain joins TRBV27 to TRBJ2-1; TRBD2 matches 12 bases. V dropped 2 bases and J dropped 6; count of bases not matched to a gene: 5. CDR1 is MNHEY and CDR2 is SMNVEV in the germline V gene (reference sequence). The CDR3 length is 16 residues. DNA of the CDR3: TGTGCCAGCAGTTTAGCAAGACTAGCGGGGGTCAATGAGCAGTTCTTC. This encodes CASSLARLAGVNEQFF.